Shown below are 27 T cell receptor beta chains from a single sample sequenced in a study of blood T cell repertoires in COVID-19. The assay was immunoSEQ multiplex PCR, and TCRdb's table has in-frame clones only and misses some. The table has more than 70,000 clones, approximately 78% seen once; the top ten hold under 45%. Specimen: peripheral blood. The receptors originated from a woman aged 70-85 years with acute or convalescent COVID-19.

The chain combines TRBV7-2 with TRBJ2-1, with D uncertain. The CDR3 loop spans 13 amino acids. V lost 2 bases and J lost 10, with 12 bases in between. CDR1 SGHTA and CDR2 FQGNSA come from the germline V gene. The CDR3 sequence is CASSLSPGREQFF. The CDR3 coding sequence is TGTGCCAGCAGCTTATCGCCGGGTCGGGAGCAGTTCTTC.

J is TRBJ2-7 and V is TRBV7-2; D remains ambiguous. Trimming pared 0 bases from V and 1 base from J, leaving 10 bases between. This CDR3 region has 15 residues. The germline V gene has CDR1 SGHTA and CDR2 FQGNSA. The CDR3 sequence is CASSLAAVFSYEQYF. CDR3 DNA sequence: TGTGCCAGCAGCTTAGCTGCGGTTTTTTCCTACGAGCAGTACTTC.

The rearrangement uses TRBV12-3 or TRBV12-4 and TRBJ1-5; D gene uncertain. This CDR3 comprises 13 residues. Trimming took off 5 bases at V and 3 bases at J, with 8 bases between the two ends. The CDR3: CASSSPSNQPQHF. The CDR3, as DNA: TGTGCCAGCAGTAGCCCATCCAATCAGCCCCAGCATTTT.

This chain joins TRBV19 and TRBJ1-2; D may be TRBD1 (5 bases). The CDR3 extends over 14 amino acids. CDR1 LNHDA and CDR2 SQIVND come from the germline V gene (reference sequence). V was trimmed by 3 bases and J by 2 bases, leaving 10 bases between them. In DNA form, the CDR3 reads TGTGCCAGTAGTATGTTGGGGCCAAACTATGGCTACACCTTC. Its translation: CASSMLGPNYGYTF.

CDR3 amino acids: CASSEERWHGYTF. In nucleotides, the CDR3 is TGTGCCAGCAGTGAAGAGAGGTGGCATGGCTACACCTTC. This sequence joins TRBV6-1 and TRBJ1-2; no reliable D call. V lost 1 base, J lost 6 bases, and 9 bases lay in between. Germline V gives CDR1 MNHNS, CDR2 SASEGT. The CDR3 has 13 amino acids.

This chain joins TRBV27 and TRBJ2-5; 13 positions agree with TRBD2. The V and J ends lost 2 bases and 5 bases, in that order; junction bases with no gene match: 2. Germline V gives CDR1 MNHEY, CDR2 SMNVEV (reference sequence). The CDR3 has 15 amino acids. CDR3 in amino acids: CASSLGLAGVETQYF. CDR3 coding DNA: TGTGCCAGCAGTTTAGGACTAGCGGGAGTGGAGACCCAGTACTTC.

In this sample, this clone turned up a few times. The rearrangement uses TRBV19 and TRBJ1-1; D perhaps matches TRBD1 (5 bases). Germline CDR1 reads LNHDA; CDR2 reads SQIVND (reference sequence). This CDR3 contains 17 residues. Trimming removed 7 bases at V and 7 bases at J, with 28 bases between. The CDR3 DNA reads TGTGCCAGTACCTTTGACGTGGACTCCGGGGGGTCCTTTGAAGCTTTCTTT. Protein: CASTFDVDSGGSFEAFF. Looking up the rest from reference TRBV19 and TRBJ1-1 gives the full variable domain: DGGITQSPKYLFRKEGQNVTLSCEQNLNHDAMYWYRQDPGQGLRLIYYSQIVNDFQKGDIAEGYSVSREKKESFPLTVTSAQKNPTAFYLCASTFDVDSGGSFEAFFGQGTRLTVV.

The rearrangement uses TRBV12-3 or TRBV12-4 and TRBJ2-5, with D perhaps matching TRBD2 (5 bases). V was cut by 5 bases and J by 3 bases, with 10 bases left in between. This CDR3 comprises 13 residues. CDR3: CASSADLKETQYF. The CDR3 DNA sequence: TGTGCCAGCAGTGCGGACTTGAAAGAGACCCAGTACTTC.

This clone was observed a single time. V gene TRBV11-2 combines with J gene TRBJ2-1; 7 nucleotides agree with TRBD1. Germline V gene data show CDR1 as SGHAT and CDR2 as FQNNGV. The CDR3 runs 15 residues. The ends lost 1 base at V and 5 bases at J; junction bases unmatched: 5. The DNA for the CDR3 is TGTGCCAGCAGCTTAGGCGACAGGGTCCACAATGAGCAGTTCTTC. As protein: CASSLGDRVHNEQFF.

CDR3 DNA: TGTGCCAGCAGCTTTACGGGGGACGGGGGCGAGCAGTACTTC. Its translation is CASSFTGDGGEQYF. The J gene is TRBJ2-7, the V gene TRBV3-1 (or the pseudogene TRBV3-2); TRBD2 is a possible D gene (6 bases). The V end lost 5 bases, the J end lost 6 bases, and 17 bases lay between the germline ends. Germline CDR1 LGHDT, CDR2 YNNKEL (reference sequence). The CDR3 is made up of 14 amino acids.

This sequence joins TRBV2 and TRBJ1-1, with D possibly matching TRBD1 (5 bases). Trimming pared 0 bases from V and 6 bases from J, leaving 8 bases between. The germline V gene has CDR1 SNHLY and CDR2 FYNNEI. The CDR3 has 13 residues. The CDR3 nucleotides read TGTGCCAGCAGTGAAGCGACAGACCCTGAAGCTTTCTTT. It codes for CASSEATDPEAFF.

The rearrangement uses TRBV3-1 (or the pseudogene TRBV3-2) and TRBJ1-6, with 10 bases identical to TRBD1. The CDR3 covers 16 residues. The germline CDR1 and CDR2 sequences are LGHDT and YNNKEL (reference sequence). J was trimmed by 9 bases and V by 2 bases; bases with no gene match: 7. CDR3 loop: CASSQRGTGAGSPLHF. CDR3 DNA: TGTGCCAGCAGCCAAAGAGGGACAGGGGCAGGTTCACCCCTCCACTTT.

The chain links TRBV7-9 to TRBJ2-2, with 11 bases fitting TRBD2. Germline V CDR1 and CDR2: SEHNR, FQNEAQ (reference sequence). The CDR3 sequence is 15 residues long. The V segment lost 6 bases and the J segment 5 bases; nucleotides outside the gene matches: 5. In DNA, the CDR3 is TGTGCCAGCAGTGTCGGGACTAGCGGAACCGGGGAGCTGTTTTTT. This codes for CASSVGTSGTGELFF.

V is TRBV30 and J is TRBJ2-3, with D unresolved. There are 16 residues in the CDR3. The germline V gene has CDR1 GTSNPN and CDR2 SVGIG (reference sequence). The V end was cut by 5 bases, the J end by 0 bases, with 18 bases between. CDR3 amino acids: CAWFPNSPTSTDTQYF. The CDR3 coding sequence is TGTGCCTGGTTCCCTAATTCCCCCACTAGCACAGATACGCAGTATTTT.

The chain is built from TRBV7-3 and TRBJ2-5, with 7 bases identical to TRBD2. Germline V lookup: CDR1 SGHTA, CDR2 FQGTGA. The J segment lost 5 bases and the V segment lost 5 bases, leaving 17 bases of the junction unmatched. The CDR3 spans 17 residues. For the CDR3, the DNA is TGTGCCAGCAGCCCCCACTTGGGACTTACTAGCGTCGAGACCCAGTACTTC. Translated, it gives CASSPHLGLTSVETQYF.

V usage is TRBV7-3 and J usage is TRBJ2-7; 7 bases map to TRBD1. The CDR3 runs 13 residues. Trimming cost V 1 base and J 6 bases; bases outside gene matches: 3. Looked up from germline, CDR1 is SGHTA and CDR2 is FQGTGA. The CDR3 DNA follows: TGTGCCAGCAGCTTAAACAGACAGGGCGAGCAGTACTTC. Its protein product is CASSLNRQGEQYF. Full variable domain (outside the CDR3, taken from reference TRBV7-3 and TRBJ2-7): GAGVSQTPSNKVTEKGKYVELRCDPISGHTALYWYRQSLGQGPEFLIYFQGTGAADDSGLPNDRFFAVRPEGSVSTLKIQRTERGDSAVYLCASSLNRQGEQYFGPGTRLTVT.

The rearrangement joins TRBV5-1 to TRBJ2-1; 10 nucleotides agree with TRBD1. CDR1 SGHRS and CDR2 YFSETQ come from the germline V gene. This CDR3 is built from 17 residues. Unmatched junction bases numbered 8, after V lost 1 base and J lost 4 bases. CDR3 sequence (DNA): TGCGCCAGCAGCTTGTGGTCGGGACAGGGGATATACAATGAGCAGTTCTTC. The encoded protein is CASSLWSGQGIYNEQFF.

Remarks on this clone: The same CDR3 is also encoded by other DNA sequences in this sample. The chain uses TRBV12-3 or TRBV12-4 and TRBJ1-1; D is unresolved. V was pared by 2 bases and J by 3 bases, with 7 bases between. This CDR3 region has 13 residues. DNA of the CDR3: TGTGCCAGCAGTTTAACCCGGGACACTGAAGCTTTCTTT. Translated, it gives CASSLTRDTEAFF.

The V and J genes are TRBV5-1 and TRBJ2-1; perhaps TRBD1 as D (5 bases). Trimming pared 1 base from V and 5 bases from J, leaving 13 bases between. Germline V CDR1 and CDR2: SGHRS, YFSETQ. This CDR3 is 15 amino acids long. DNA for the CDR3: TGCGCCAGCAGCTTGCAGGGAACGGCACACAATGAGCAGTTCTTC. As protein: CASSLQGTAHNEQFF.

The J gene is TRBJ1-4, the V gene TRBV19, with a tentative D call TRBD1 (6 bases). Germline assignment: CDR1 LNHDA and CDR2 SQIVND (reference sequence). Trimming cost V 4 bases and J 4 bases, with 13 bases left between them. The CDR3 sequence is 15 residues long. The CDR3 sequence: CASSNNRAGNEKLFF. As DNA, the CDR3 is TGTGCCAGTAGTAACAACAGGGCCGGTAATGAAAAACTGTTTTTT.

This clone was found a few times. V usage is TRBV29-1 and J usage is TRBJ2-3; weak D call: TRBD2 (7 bases). This CDR3 region has 15 residues. V lost 4 bases, J lost 2 bases, and 16 bases lay in between. Per the germline V gene, CDR1 is SQVTM and CDR2 is ANQGSEA. In DNA, the CDR3 is TGCAGCGTTGGCGCGAGGGGGGACTACACAGATACGCAGTATTTT. This codes for CSVGARGDYTDTQYF.

The chain has TRBV9 and TRBJ1-6; 9 positions match TRBD1. J was trimmed by 7 bases and V by 3 bases; bases with no gene match: 5. Germline V CDR1 and CDR2: SGDLS, YYNGEE. The CDR3 totals 15 residues. CDR3 residues: CASSGTGTGNSPLHF. The CDR3 coding sequence is TGTGCCAGCAGCGGAACCGGGACAGGGAATTCACCCCTCCACTTT.

V and J are TRBV5-1 and TRBJ1-2; D is unclear. The CDR3 is 15 amino acids. CDR1 is SGHRS and CDR2 is YFSETQ in the germline V gene. V lost 0 bases and J lost 5, with 14 bases in between. The CDR3 protein is CASSLAPQIGYGYTF. The DNA for the CDR3 is TGCGCCAGCAGCTTGGCCCCACAGATAGGATATGGCTACACCTTC.

The rearrangement uses TRBV6-6 and TRBJ2-6; D not resolved. V lost 2 bases and J lost 0, with 5 bases in between. In germline, CDR1 is MNHNY, CDR2 SVGAGI (reference sequence). CDR3 size: 15 residues. The CDR3 is CASSYSSSGANVLTF. CDR3 nucleotides: TGTGCCAGCAGTTACAGCTCCTCTGGGGCCAACGTCCTGACTTTC.

The J gene is TRBJ2-7, the V gene TRBV11-2, with 11 bases fitting TRBD2. With 2 bases clipped from V and 7 bases from J, the junction kept 10 bases outside the gene matches. CDR1 is SGHAT and CDR2 is FQNNGV in the germline V gene. This CDR3 region has 16 residues. In DNA, the CDR3 is TGTGCCAGCAGCTTACTGACTAGCGGGGTAGGCAGTGAGCAGTACTTC. Its protein product is CASSLLTSGVGSEQYF.

J is TRBJ1-1 and V is TRBV5-1; 8 bases are shared with TRBD1. Germline loops: CDR1 SGHRS, CDR2 YFSETQ. The CDR3 has 15 residues. Trimming at V came to 2 bases and at J to 3 bases, leaving 6 bases not matched to a gene. The CDR3 DNA reads TGCGCCAGCAGCTTCCGACAGGGGTGGGACACTGAAGCTTTCTTT. As protein: CASSFRQGWDTEAFF.

V gene TRBV5-1 combines with J gene TRBJ1-1; 8 nucleotides line up with TRBD1. Germline-derived CDR1 and CDR2 are SGHRS and YFSETQ. The CDR3 has 17 residues. The V and J ends lost 1 base and 6 bases, in that order; junction bases with no gene match: 14. CDR3 DNA: TGCGCCAGCAGCTTGTCGGACAGGGCTATCCCTGGCGCTGAAGCTTTCTTT. Amino acids: CASSLSDRAIPGAEAFF.